The T cell receptor beta chain under discussion was sequenced for a study of long-term antiretroviral therapy in people with HIV. The authors ran the immunoSEQ assay, v3.0, at survey level. Assay used: immunoSEQ multiplex PCR; TCRdb lists only in-frame clones, some missing. Of about 23,000 clones listed, 85% are singletons. The CDR3 is 12 amino acids. V gave up 1 base and J gave up 6 bases, with 7 bases separating them. Germline CDR1 is LNHDA and CDR2 is SQIVND (reference sequence). The origin of this receptor is a man aged 40-49 years with HIV. V and J are TRBV19 and TRBJ2-7; D not resolved. The starting material was unsorted PBMCs, obtained 1.6 years after starting antiretroviral therapy. The CDR3 DNA follows: TGTGCCAGTAGTATAGGGGGAAGCGAGCAGTACTTC. As protein: CASSIGGSEQYF. Combining the CDR3 with reference TRBV19 and TRBJ2-7 gives the whole variable domain DGGITQSPKYLFRKEGQNVTLSCEQNLNHDAMYWYRQDPGQGLRLIYYSQIVNDFQKGDIAEGYSVSREKKESFPLTVTSAQKNPTAFYLCASSIGGSEQYFGPGTRLTVT.